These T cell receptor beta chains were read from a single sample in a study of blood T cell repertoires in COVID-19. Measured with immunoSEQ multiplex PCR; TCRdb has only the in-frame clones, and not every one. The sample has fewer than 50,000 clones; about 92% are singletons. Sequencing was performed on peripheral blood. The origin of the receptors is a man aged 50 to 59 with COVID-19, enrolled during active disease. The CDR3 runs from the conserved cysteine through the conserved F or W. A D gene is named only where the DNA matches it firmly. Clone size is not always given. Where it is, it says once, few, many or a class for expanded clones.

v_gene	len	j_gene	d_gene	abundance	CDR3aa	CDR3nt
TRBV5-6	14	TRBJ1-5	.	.	CASSLEGVSQPQHF	TGTGCCAGCAGCTTAGAAGGGGTCAGCCAGCCCCAGCATTTT
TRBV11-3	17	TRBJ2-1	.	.	CASSLGLERGGDNEQFF	TGTGCCAGCAGCTTAGGACTTGAAAGAGGCGGGGACAATGAGCAGTTCTTC
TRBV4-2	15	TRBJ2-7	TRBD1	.	CASSQDGTGPYEQYF	TGTGCCAGCAGCCAAGACGGGACAGGTCCCTACGAGCAGTACTTC
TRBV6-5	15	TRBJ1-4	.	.	CASRRRVGDNEKLFF	TGTGCCAGCAGAAGAAGGGTGGGAGATAATGAAAAACTGTTTTTT
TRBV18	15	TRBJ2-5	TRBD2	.	CASSPLPSGIETQYF	TGTGCCAGCTCACCACTACCTAGCGGTATTGAGACCCAGTACTTC
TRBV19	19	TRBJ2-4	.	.	CASSIVRTKTLIAKNIQYF	TGTGCCAGTAGTATAGTTCGGACTAAGACCCTGATAGCCAAAAACATTCAGTACTTC
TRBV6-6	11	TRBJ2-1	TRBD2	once	CAASGGNEQFF	TGTGCCGCCTCGGGGGGGAATGAGCAGTTCTTC
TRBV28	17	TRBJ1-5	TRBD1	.	CASSFDRGRDSNQPQHF	TGTGCCAGCAGTTTTGACAGGGGCCGAGATAGCAATCAGCCCCAGCATTTT
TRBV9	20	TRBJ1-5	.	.	CASSESYRVGGPYSNQPQHF	TGTGCCAGCAGCGAGAGTTACAGGGTGGGGGGGCCTTATAGCAATCAGCCCCAGCATTTT
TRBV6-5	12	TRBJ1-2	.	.	CASRKGNYGYTF	TGTGCCAGCAGGAAGGGGAACTATGGCTACACCTTC
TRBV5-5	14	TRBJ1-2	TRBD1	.	CASSSHDRDFGYTF	TGTGCCAGCAGCTCCCACGACAGGGACTTTGGCTACACCTTC
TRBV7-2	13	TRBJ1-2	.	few	CASSLGGGYGYTF	TGTGCCAGCAGCTTAGGGGGGGGCTATGGCTACACCTTC
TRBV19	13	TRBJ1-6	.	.	CASTGTLNSPLHF	TGTGCCAGCACCGGGACTCTTAATTCACCCCTCCACTTT
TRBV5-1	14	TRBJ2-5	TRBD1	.	CASSLTGTEETQYF	TGCGCCAGCAGCCTGACAGGGACGGAAGAGACCCAGTACTTC
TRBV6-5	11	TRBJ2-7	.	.	CATSTGYEQYF	TGTGCCACTTCTACGGGTTACGAGCAGTACTTC
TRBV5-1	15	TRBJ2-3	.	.	CASSLGASGTDTQYF	TGCGCCAGCAGCTTGGGGGCTAGCGGCACAGATACGCAGTATTTT
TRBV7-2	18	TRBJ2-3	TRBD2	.	CASSLAAGVGFHTDTQYF	TGTGCCAGCAGCTTAGCAGCGGGAGTTGGGTTCCACACAGATACGCAGTATTTT
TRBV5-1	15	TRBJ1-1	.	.	CASSIWGVTNTEAFF	TGCGCCAGCAGCATTTGGGGCGTTACGAACACTGAAGCTTTCTTT
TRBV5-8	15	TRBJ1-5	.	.	CASSHGGGWGQPQHF	TGTGCCAGCAGCCATGGGGGCGGTTGGGGTCAGCCCCAGCATTTT
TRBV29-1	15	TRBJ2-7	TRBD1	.	CSVGKLDRVSYEQYF	TGCAGCGTTGGGAAGCTGGACAGGGTCTCCTACGAGCAGTACTTC
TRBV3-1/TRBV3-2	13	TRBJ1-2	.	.	CASSQDSIYGYTF	TGTGCCAGCAGCCAAGATAGCATCTATGGCTACACCTTC
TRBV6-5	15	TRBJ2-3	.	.	CASSYARGYTDTQYF	TGTGCCAGCAGTTACGCGCGGGGTTACACAGATACGCAGTATTTT
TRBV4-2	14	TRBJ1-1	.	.	CASSLRQGGTEAFF	TGTGCCAGCAGCCTTCGGCAGGGAGGTACTGAAGCTTTCTTT
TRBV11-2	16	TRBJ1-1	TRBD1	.	CASRVGTGDLNTEAFF	TGTGCCAGCAGGGTCGGGACAGGGGATTTGAACACTGAAGCTTTCTTT
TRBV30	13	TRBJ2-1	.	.	CAWSVVQGTEQFF	TGTGCCTGGAGTGTAGTGCAGGGTACTGAGCAGTTCTTC
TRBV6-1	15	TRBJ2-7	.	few	CASSEATGVVYEQYF	TGTGCCAGCAGTGAAGCAACGGGGGTCGTTTACGAGCAGTACTTC